This entry features one TCR beta chain sequence. Other DNA sequences from this sample encode an identical CDR3 as well. The data stem from a study of blood T cell repertoires in COVID-19. Looking at the study overall: Spain, Italy and the United States supplied samples that represented acute and convalescent COVID-19.

The table came from immunoSEQ multiplex PCR; TCRdb's copy has only in-frame clones and leaves some out. The profile shows hundreds of thousands of clones, approximately 86% of them singletons. This receptor was obtained from a woman aged 25-40 years with acute or convalescent COVID-19. The material sequenced was peripheral blood.

CDR3 coding DNA: TGCAGCGTTACGGGTGATGGCTACACCTTC. Amino acid sequence: CSVTGDGYTF. V usage is TRBV29-1 and J usage is TRBJ1-2; unclear D gene. V lost 5 bases and J 6 bases, leaving 7 bases between the germline ends. CDR1 and CDR2 (germline): SQVTM, ANQGSEA. The CDR3 sequence is 10 residues long.